The 32 T cell receptor beta chains below all came from one sample that was sequenced in a study of regulatory T cells in long-lasting Graves disease. Relying on iRepertoire HTBI primers and Arm-PCR of CDR3 regions, the team built TCR beta libraries. TCRdb independently ran MiXCR on the multiplex PCR reads; one entry per CDR3 protein. The sample gives about half a million distinct CDR3 sequences, more than 10% of which show up once; approximately 9.6% is in the top ten. Time point here: newly diagnosed GD, antithyroid drugs for less than 3 months. Construction of the TCR library relied on RNA isolated from PBMCs. The sample was also linked to a second study, of T cells in Graves' hyperthyroidism and ophthalmopathy.

The sample in question was peripheral blood mononuclear cells (PBMCs), obtained at new diagnosis, from a patient treated with antithyroid drugs. All receptors derive from a young woman with Graves disease.

This clonotype was counted many times. This chain connects TRBV5-1 to TRBJ2-2, with TRBD2 as a possible D gene (6 bases). V was shortened by 4 bases and J by 5 bases, with 12 bases between the two germline ends. CDR1 is SGHRS and CDR2 is YFSETQ in the germline V gene. The CDR3 covers 14 residues. The CDR3 bases are TGCGCCAGCAGCCCGAACGGGGGAACCGGGGAGCTGTTTTTT. Amino acid sequence: CASSPNGGTGELFF.

The chain joins TRBV20-1 to TRBJ2-2, with TRBD2 identical over 14 bases. Trimming at V came to 3 bases and at J to 7 bases, leaving 4 bases not matched to a gene. Germline CDR1 is DFQATT and CDR2 is SNEGSKA (reference sequence). CDR3 size: 15 residues. CDR3 protein: CSARGLAGDIGELFF. The CDR3 DNA reads TGCAGTGCTAGGGGACTAGCGGGAGATATCGGGGAGCTGTTTTTT.

This clonotype was observed at least ten times. The chain has TRBV18 and TRBJ1-5, with 9 bases lining up with TRBD1. From germline, CDR1 is KGHSH and CDR2 LQKENI. The CDR3 extends over 15 amino acids. V trimming: 0 bases; J trimming: 4 bases; junction bases outside the gene matches: 1. CDR3 DNA: TGTGCCAGCTCACCACCGGACAGGGGTAATCAGCCCCAGCATTTT. The encoded protein is CASSPPDRGNQPQHF.

This clonotype showed up many times. The chain combines TRBV2 with TRBJ1-5; possible D gene TRBD1, 6 bases. This CDR3 has 14 residues. Germline V gene lookup returns CDR1 SNHLY and CDR2 FYNNEI. With 6 bases removed from V and 6 bases from J, the gap between germline ends came to 15 bases. The CDR3 sequence is CASSNTGLLQPQHF. CDR3 nucleotide sequence: TGTGCCAGCAGCAACACAGGGTTGCTTCAGCCCCAGCATTTT.

This clonotype was detected only a few times. The J gene is TRBJ1-5, the V gene TRBV6-1; 8 nucleotides match TRBD1. V lost 6 bases and J lost 0; bases outside the gene matches: 4. The CDR3 length is 15 residues. Germline V gives CDR1 MNHNS, CDR2 SASEGT. The CDR3 DNA sequence: TGTGCCAGCAGCACGACAGGGGATAGCAATCAGCCCCAGCATTTT. It specifies CASSTTGDSNQPQHF.

This clonotype occurred many times. V gene TRBV11-2 combines with J gene TRBJ1-5; no clear D. Germline values: CDR1 SGHAT, CDR2 FQNNGV. Deletions cut 1 base from V and 4 bases from J, with 8 bases between. This CDR3 region has 14 residues. Written as DNA, the CDR3 is TGTGCCAGCAGCTTAGGGTTCGGGAATCAGCCCCAGCATTTT. Protein: CASSLGFGNQPQHF.

This clonotype has ten or more counts. This rearrangement joins TRBV7-7 to TRBJ2-5; a possible D gene is TRBD2 (5 bases). V lost 5 bases and J lost 3, with 16 bases in between. CDR1 and CDR2 from the germline V gene are SSHAT and FNYEAQ (reference sequence). The CDR3 sequence is 15 residues long. The CDR3 here is CASSLRPGSEETQYF. The CDR3 nucleotides read TGTGCCAGCAGCCTTCGCCCGGGATCGGAAGAGACCCAGTACTTC. Variable domain in full (rest from reference TRBV7-7 and TRBJ2-5): GAGVSQSPRYKVTKRGQDVTLRCDPISSHATLYWYQQALGQGPEFLTYFNYEAQPDKSGLPSDRFSAERPEGSISTLTIQRTEQRDSAMYRCASSLRPGSEETQYFGPGTRLLVL.

There are many counts of this clonotype. J is TRBJ1-1 and V is TRBV7-2; D is uncertain. CDR1 is SGHTA, CDR2 FQGNSA, per germline. V was trimmed by 1 base and J by 6 bases, leaving 12 bases between them. The CDR3 totals 14 residues. The CDR3 bases are TGTGCCAGCAGCTTAGACTCGGCCGTTGCTGAAGCTTTCTTT. Translating gives CASSLDSAVAEAFF.

This clonotype was counted ten times or more. The gene calls are TRBV4-1 and TRBJ2-1; TRBD2 matches at 7 bases. J lost 3 bases, V lost 3 bases, and 8 bases had no gene match. Germline CDR1 and CDR2: MGHRA and YSYEKL. The CDR3 has 16 residues. Here the CDR3 DNA reads TGCGCCAGCAGCCATGTAGCGGGTGGCCTCTACAATGAGCAGTTCTTC. It specifies CASSHVAGGLYNEQFF.

The genes are TRBV28 and TRBJ1-3, with D hard to call. Germline V CDR1 and CDR2: MDHEN, SYDVKM. The CDR3 is 15 residues long. Trimming removed 6 bases from V and 4 bases from J, with 16 bases in between. CDR3 sequence reads: CASSLYRRLGNTIYF. CDR3 sequence (DNA): TGTGCCAGCAGCCTTTACAGAAGGCTCGGAAACACCATATATTTT.

This clonotype was counted at least ten times. The rearrangement uses TRBV18 and TRBJ2-7; 7 bases agree with TRBD1. The CDR3 has 15 amino acids. Germline V gene sequence: CDR1 KGHSH, CDR2 LQKENI. The ends lost 4 bases at V and 2 bases at J; junction bases unmatched: 8. CDR3 coding DNA: TGTGCCAGCTCACAACCGGGACAGACAACCTACGAGCAGTACTTC. Translation: CASSQPGQTTYEQYF.

This chain uses TRBV20-1 with TRBJ2-1; 7 nucleotides match TRBD1. V was pared by 6 bases and J by 4 bases, with 9 bases of the junction left unmatched. Germline CDR1 reads DFQATT; CDR2 reads SNEGSKA (reference sequence). This CDR3 region has 14 residues. The CDR3 nucleotides read TGCAGTGCGACTGGGACAGTAACTTACAATGAGCAGTTCTTC. Amino acid sequence: CSATGTVTYNEQFF.

This clonotype was seen many times. DNA of the CDR3: TGTGCCAGCAGTTCACTTGGGACAACGGGGCCCAATCAGCCCCAGCATTTT. It translates to CASSSLGTTGPNQPQHF. V gene TRBV12-3 or TRBV12-4 combines with J gene TRBJ1-5; the D gene is possibly TRBD1 (6 bases). Deletions cut 4 bases from V and 3 bases from J, with 19 bases between. This CDR3 has 17 residues.

The chain couples TRBV18 to TRBJ2-1, with no clear D. The CDR3 is made up of 15 amino acids. From germline, CDR1 is KGHSH and CDR2 LQKENI. V was clipped by 2 bases and J by 4 bases, with 12 bases between them. This chain's CDR3 is CASSPSRHLYNEQFF. In DNA, the CDR3 is TGTGCCAGCTCACCAAGCCGGCATCTATACAATGAGCAGTTCTTC.

This clonotype was seen at least ten times. V and J are TRBV20-1 and TRBJ2-7; possible D gene TRBD2, 6 bases. Trimming removed 0 bases at V and 3 bases at J, with 15 bases between. CDR3 length: 15 amino acids. The V gene's germline CDR1 is DFQATT and CDR2 SNEGSKA (reference sequence). The CDR3 DNA is TGCAGTGCTAGAGATCTCGGGGGTAATGTCTACGAGCAGTACTTC. This encodes CSARDLGGNVYEQYF.

This clonotype was counted at least ten times. V usage is TRBV9 and J usage is TRBJ2-1, with 7 bases lining up with TRBD2. The CDR3 contains 15 residues. The V gene's germline CDR1 is SGDLS and CDR2 YYNGEE. The junction had 5 bases not matched to a gene; V was cut back by 3 bases and J by 2 bases. CDR3 sequence: CASSDGRGTYNEQFF. The CDR3 coding sequence is TGTGCCAGCAGCGATGGGAGGGGAACCTACAATGAGCAGTTCTTC.

The sample holds a few counts of this clonotype. The CDR3 protein is CASSFMHSRGLAVYEQYF. The CDR3 nucleotides read TGTGCCAGCAGCTTTATGCACTCGCGAGGCCTAGCAGTATACGAGCAGTACTTC. The chain combines TRBV5-5 with TRBJ2-7, with TRBD2 as a possible D gene (5 bases). The CDR3 has 18 residues. Germline V gene lookup returns CDR1 SGHKS and CDR2 YYEKEE (reference sequence). V lost 2 bases to trimming and J lost 4 bases, with 25 bases between them.

Remarks on this clonotype: One base away lies a much larger clone, so this may be a sequencing read error. This chain joins TRBV2 and TRBJ2-7; tentative D call: TRBD2 (5 bases). The CDR3 is 11 amino acids. V dropped 8 bases and J dropped 7 bases, with 12 bases sitting between them. Germline lookup yields CDR1 SNHLY and CDR2 FYNNEI. The CDR3 nucleotides are TGTGCCAGCGGGAGCAACAATGAGCAGTACTTC. Protein product: CASGSNNEQYF.

This clonotype was recorded at least ten times. The chain combines TRBV7-9 with TRBJ2-1; tentative D call: TRBD1 (6 bases). The CDR3 covers 14 residues. The germline gives CDR1 SEHNR, CDR2 FQNEAQ (reference sequence). V was trimmed by 0 bases and J by 5 bases, leaving 8 bases between them. As DNA, the CDR3 is TGTGCCAGCAGCTTAGCCGGGACACACAATGAGCAGTTCTTC. Protein: CASSLAGTHNEQFF.

This clonotype was seen at least ten times. The V gene is TRBV6-5, the J gene TRBJ2-7, with a possible D match to TRBD1 (5 bases). Per germline, CDR1 MNHEY and CDR2 SVGAGI. V lost 2 bases to trimming and J lost 5 bases, with 13 bases between them. The CDR3 spans 14 residues. The CDR3 region is CASSYRSGIHEQYF. The CDR3 coding sequence is TGTGCCAGCAGTTACCGATCAGGGATCCACGAGCAGTACTTC.

This clonotype was detected ten times or more. This CDR3 reads CASSLFDSSSYEQYF. In DNA form, the CDR3 reads TGTGCCAGCAGTTTGTTTGACTCCAGCTCCTACGAGCAGTACTTC. The chain combines TRBV6-5 with TRBJ2-7, with D unresolved. There are 15 residues in the CDR3. Germline loops: CDR1 MNHEY, CDR2 SVGAGI. The V gene lost 4 bases and the J gene lost 0 bases, with 13 bases spanning the gap.

The J gene is TRBJ1-5, the V gene TRBV4-1; D unclear. Germline V gene sequence: CDR1 MGHRA, CDR2 YSYEKL. This CDR3 is 16 amino acids long. The germline V and J ends were trimmed by 0 bases and 0 bases, with 9 bases remaining between them. This chain's CDR3 is CASSQESTYSNQPQHF. The CDR3 DNA reads as TGCGCCAGCAGCCAAGAGAGTACTTATAGCAATCAGCCCCAGCATTTT.

CDR3 in DNA: TGCGCCAGCAGCCTCTGGACAGACACAGATACGCAGTATTTT. Protein: CASSLWTDTDTQYF. This chain uses TRBV5-1 with TRBJ2-3; perhaps TRBD1 as D (6 bases). Germline V CDR1 and CDR2: SGHRS, YFSETQ. The CDR3 runs 14 residues. Trimming stripped 4 bases from V and 2 bases from J, with 11 bases between.

At least ten counts were recorded for this clonotype. The chain couples TRBV2 to TRBJ2-2; possible D gene TRBD1, 6 bases. The V end was cut by 6 bases, the J end by 2 bases, with 19 bases between. CDR1 and CDR2 from the germline V gene are SNHLY and FYNNEI. The CDR3 is 17 amino acids. The CDR3 DNA sequence: TGTGCCAGCAGCGACCATCCCGGGACACTAAACACCGGGGAGCTGTTTTTT. Translating gives CASSDHPGTLNTGELFF.

This clonotype was found many times. This chain uses TRBV10-3 with TRBJ2-1, with D hard to call. Germline values: CDR1 ENHRY, CDR2 SYGVKD. V lost 4 bases and J 6 bases, leaving 7 bases between the germline ends. The CDR3 is made up of 12 amino acids. CDR3 bases: TGTGCCATCAGTGTGATGGGCAATGAGCAGTTCTTC. Translation gives CAISVMGNEQFF.

This clonotype has a count of ten or more. This rearrangement joins TRBV3-1 to TRBJ1-2, with 8 positions matching TRBD1. The germline V gene has CDR1 LGHDT and CDR2 YNNKEL (reference sequence). V lost 8 bases, J lost 5 bases, and 28 bases stayed unmatched. The CDR3 runs to 20 residues. The CDR3 DNA reads as TGTGCCAGCGCCCCAGGGACAGGACTCGCGAGGCGCCACAGACGGTATGGCTACACCTTC. Amino acid sequence: CASAPGTGLARRHRRYGYTF.

This clonotype was seen a few times. The J gene is TRBJ1-2, the V gene TRBV3-1; no reliable D call. Deletions cut 0 bases from V and 6 bases from J, with 17 bases between. This CDR3 region has 16 residues. Germline V gives CDR1 LGHDT, CDR2 YNNKEL (reference sequence). The CDR3 sequence: CASSQDFTLLLDGYTF. CDR3 nucleotide sequence: TGTGCCAGCAGCCAAGATTTCACTCTCCTTCTAGATGGCTACACCTTC.

This clonotype came up many times. The rearrangement links TRBV13 to TRBJ2-7; tentatively, D is TRBD1 or TRBD2 (5 bases each). Trimming stripped 7 bases from V and 5 bases from J, with 9 bases between. The CDR3 has 11 amino acids. Germline assignment: CDR1 PRHDT and CDR2 FYEKMQ (reference sequence). The CDR3 protein is CASTLGDEQYF. The CDR3 DNA follows: TGTGCCAGCACCTTGGGGGACGAGCAGTACTTC.

The sample holds many counts of this clonotype. The chain links TRBV30 to TRBJ2-3, with D perhaps matching TRBD1 (5 bases). The CDR3 consists of 16 residues. The germline V gene encodes CDR1 GTSNPN and CDR2 SVGIG (reference sequence). Deletions cut 4 bases from V and 2 bases from J, with 19 bases between. The CDR3 nucleotides read TGTGCCTGGACCGAACTTTTCCAGGGTCTCACAGATACGCAGTATTTT. It yields the protein CAWTELFQGLTDTQYF.

At least ten counts were recorded for this clonotype. The chain recombines TRBV20-1 with TRBJ2-7; D might be TRBD1 (6 bases). Trimming stripped 4 bases from V and 3 bases from J, with 16 bases between. Germline CDR1 DFQATT, CDR2 SNEGSKA (reference sequence). This CDR3 is 14 amino acids long. The CDR3 loop is CSAMTGHFGYEQYF. CDR3 nucleotides: TGCAGTGCTATGACAGGACATTTCGGCTACGAGCAGTACTTC.

This clonotype has a count of ten or more. The chain employs TRBV2 and TRBJ2-2, with D tentatively TRBD1 (5 bases). The germline V gene encodes CDR1 SNHLY and CDR2 FYNNEI. The CDR3 has 15 residues. Between the trimmed V and J ends, which lost 2 bases and 1 base, there was a span of 8 bases. As DNA, the CDR3 is TGTGCCAGCAGTGAAAGCAGGGTGAACACCGGGGAGCTGTTTTTT. Translating gives CASSESRVNTGELFF.

This clonotype was recorded many times. The chain carries TRBV7-9 and TRBJ1-1; D not resolved. The CDR3 is 13 residues long. Germline CDR1 SEHNR, CDR2 FQNEAQ (reference sequence). The germline V and J ends were trimmed by 6 bases and 1 base, with 9 bases remaining between them. CDR3 nucleotides: TGTGCCAGCAGTTTACCGGGGAACACTGAAGCTTTCTTT. Protein sequence: CASSLPGNTEAFF.